This T cell receptor (beta chain) was captured in a study of neurological immune-mediated disorders. The output of every sequencing run, over 160 million TCR-beta sequences, came from 15-18 subjects. TCRdb re-analysed the 5' RACE reads in MiXCR, keeping a single row per CDR3 protein. The sample lists 30,000 or so distinct CDR3 sequences, less than 15% occurring once. This clonotype showed up just a few times. The CDR3 contains 12 residues. Per the germline V gene, CDR1 is SQVTM and CDR2 is ANQGSEA. With 4 bases clipped from V and 2 bases from J, the junction kept 2 bases outside the gene matches. The specimen sequenced was PBMCs. The origin of this receptor is a man in his 60s in good health. V gene TRBV29-1 combines with J gene TRBJ2-7; TRBD2 aligns across 7 bases. The CDR3 DNA is TGCAGCGTTGCCCTAGCGGCCTACGAGCAGTACTTC. This encodes CSVALAAYEQYF.